The text below deals with one TCR beta chain. Its specificity is not known. The study separated CD4+ cells into CD45RA+ naive and CD45RA-negative memory subsets. The data derive from a study of shared clonotypes between healthy human individuals. Study information: The cohort comprised a couple of women and a few men. Their ages spanned 18 to 49 years. Study-level results: Four donors had 5% to 6% of their naive CD4 clonotypes in common.

Assay: immunoSEQ multiplex PCR; the TCRdb copy retains only in-frame clones and omits some. Counted here are some 1,100,000 clones, about four fifths occurring once; the ten biggest clones make up about 0.52%. The V gene lost 2 bases and the J gene lost 0 bases, with 10 bases spanning the gap. CDR3 size: 16 residues. Germline CDR1 reads SGHTA; CDR2 reads FQGNSA. The rearrangement links TRBV7-2 to TRBJ1-4; TRBD1 is a possible D gene (6 bases). What was sequenced was memory CD4+ T cells from PBMCs. Subset specified: CD45RA-negative fraction. The TCR sequence derives from a young man in good health. Some clones in this sample may be carry-over from other donors' samples. CDR3: CASSLNSGATNEKLFF. CDR3 nucleotide sequence: TGTGCCAGCAGCTTAAACTCAGGGGCAACTAATGAAAAACTGTTTTTT. The full variable domain, rest sourced from reference TRBV7-2 and TRBJ1-4, is GAGVSQSPSNKVTEKGKDVELRCDPISGHTALYWYRQSLGQGLEFLIYFQGNSAPDKSGLPSDRFSAERTGGSVSTLTIQRTQQEDSAVYLCASSLNSGATNEKLFFGSGTQLSVL.